This entry lists 30 T cell receptor beta chains sequenced from one sample in a study of T cells after yellow fever vaccination. One entry per CDR3 protein, called by TCRdb with MiXCR from the 5' RACE reads. The table has hundreds of thousands of distinct CDR3 sequences, roughly a sixth seen once. The material sequenced was PBMCs, taken before the yellow fever booster vaccination. Every receptor here comes from a man aged 18 to 29 who received the YFV17D yellow fever vaccine.

This clonotype has a count of ten or more. This chain connects TRBV5-1 to TRBJ2-5; D may correspond to TRBD1 or TRBD2 (5 bases each). The V gene lost 4 bases and the J gene lost 4 bases, with 14 bases spanning the gap. This CDR3 spans 14 amino acids. The germline V gene has CDR1 SGHRS and CDR2 YFSETQ. CDR3 in amino acids: CASSEPGSRETQYF. CDR3 bases: TGCGCCAGCAGCGAGCCAGGGAGTCGAGAGACCCAGTACTTC. Based on the CDR3 plus reference TRBV5-1 and TRBJ2-5, the full variable domain is KAGVTQTPRYLIKTRGQQVTLSCSPISGHRSVSWYQQTPGQGLQFLFEYFSETQRNKGNFPGRFSGRQFSNSRSEMNVSTLELGDSALYLCASSEPGSRETQYFGPGTRLLVL.

This clonotype came up a few times. CDR3: CSASRGGDSNEQYF. The CDR3 DNA is TGCAGTGCTAGTCGGGGGGGCGACTCGAACGAGCAGTACTTC. The chain uses TRBV20-1 and TRBJ2-7, with 8 bases aligning to TRBD2. There are 14 residues in the CDR3. Looked up from germline, CDR1 is DFQATT and CDR2 is SNEGSKA (reference sequence). V was pared by 3 bases and J by 5 bases, with 9 bases of the junction left unmatched.

V is TRBV7-9 and J is TRBJ2-7; a possible D gene is TRBD1 (6 bases). Deletions cut 5 bases from V and 7 bases from J, with 12 bases between. Germline V lookup: CDR1 SEHNR, CDR2 FQNEAQ (reference sequence). The CDR3 runs to 12 residues. CDR3 DNA sequence: TGTGCCAGCAGCGGAGTAAGGGGGGAGCAGTACGTC. Residues: CASSGVRGEQYV.

This sequence joins TRBV7-8 and TRBJ1-1; D gene ambiguous. CDR3 size: 12 residues. Germline CDR1 is SGHVS and CDR2 is FQNEAQ. V gave up 4 bases and J gave up 4 bases, with 7 bases separating them. The CDR3 DNA follows: TGTGCCAGCAGCTCCTCCCGCACTGAAGCTTTCTTT. Residues: CASSSSRTEAFF.

The CDR3: CASITGRKAFF. DNA of the CDR3: TGTGCCAGTATTACGGGGAGAAAAGCTTTCTTT. This chain links TRBV19 with TRBJ1-1; no firm D call. Trimming removed 7 bases at V and 9 bases at J, with 12 bases between. Per the germline V gene, CDR1 is LNHDA and CDR2 is SQIVND (reference sequence). This CDR3 has 11 residues.

The chain uses TRBV6-2 or TRBV6-3 and TRBJ2-1, with D perhaps matching TRBD1 or TRBD2 (5 bases each). Germline assignment: CDR1 MNHEY and CDR2 SVGEGT. V lost 5 bases, J lost 9 bases, and 14 bases lay in between. The CDR3 totals 13 residues. In DNA form, the CDR3 reads TGTGCCAGCAGTCCCCACGGGACGGCTGAGCAGTTCTTC. The encoded protein is CASSPHGTAEQFF.

This rearrangement joins TRBV6-5 to TRBJ2-3, with D tentatively TRBD2 (6 bases). This CDR3 is 14 amino acids long. V was shortened by 3 bases and J by 6 bases, with 13 bases between the two germline ends. Germline assignment: CDR1 MNHEY and CDR2 SVGAGI. CDR3 sequence: CASSYWRGGDTQYF. CDR3 DNA sequence: TGTGCCAGCAGTTATTGGCGGGGCGGGGATACGCAGTATTTT.

This clonotype was observed at least ten times. The rearrangement joins TRBV4-2 to TRBJ1-6; 7 bases are shared with TRBD1. The CDR3 covers 13 residues. Germline values: CDR1 LGHNA, CDR2 YNFKEQ. The ends lost 2 bases at V and 10 bases at J; junction bases unmatched: 2. The CDR3 nucleotides are TGTGCCAGCAGCCAACCACAGGGGTCACCCCTCCACTTT. Amino acid sequence: CASSQPQGSPLHF.

This clonotype was seen only a few times. The rearrangement joins TRBV27 to TRBJ2-3; D ambiguous. Germline values: CDR1 MNHEY, CDR2 SMNVEV (reference sequence). Trimming took off 2 bases at V and 5 bases at J, with 8 bases between the two ends. The CDR3 runs to 13 residues. The CDR3 reads CASSLISRDTQYF. The CDR3 region has the DNA TGTGCCAGCAGTTTAATCAGTAGAGATACGCAGTATTTT.

This chain links TRBV6-6 with TRBJ2-3; TRBD2 agrees at 7 bases. The trim removed 6 bases at V and 5 bases at J, leaving 11 bases unmatched. Germline V gene sequence: CDR1 MNHNY, CDR2 SVGAGI (reference sequence). This CDR3 spans 15 amino acids. This chain's CDR3 is CASSWGGFTIDTQYF. The CDR3 coding sequence is TGTGCCAGCAGCTGGGGGGGTTTTACAATAGATACGCAGTATTTT.

The chain employs TRBV7-9 and TRBJ2-7; 7 bases align to TRBD1. The CDR3 is made up of 15 amino acids. Germline V gene data show CDR1 as SEHNR and CDR2 as FQNEAQ (reference sequence). V dropped 4 bases and J dropped 5; count of bases not matched to a gene: 11. Here the CDR3 reads CASSSDRTFSDEQYF. The CDR3 coding sequence is TGTGCCAGCAGCTCGGACAGGACGTTTTCGGACGAGCAGTACTTC.

This rearrangement joins TRBV20-1 to TRBJ2-2; 7 bases line up with TRBD2. V was clipped by 0 bases and J by 5 bases; unmatched bases: 6. Germline CDR1 is DFQATT and CDR2 is SNEGSKA (reference sequence). This CDR3 region has 15 residues. As DNA, the CDR3 is TGCAGTGCTAGAGAAGATAGCGGGTGGACCGGGGAGCTGTTTTTT. It yields the protein CSAREDSGWTGELFF.

This chain connects TRBV6-5 to TRBJ1-5; D gene ambiguous. This CDR3 spans 11 amino acids. V was cut by 7 bases and J by 7 bases, with 8 bases left in between. Per the germline V gene, CDR1 is MNHEY and CDR2 is SVGAGI. CDR3 loop: CASTGNQPQHF. CDR3 nucleotide sequence: TGTGCCAGCACCGGGAACCAGCCCCAGCATTTT.

This chain links TRBV6-2 or TRBV6-3 with TRBJ1-2, with D unclear. This CDR3 region has 14 residues. V lost 6 bases and J 5 bases, leaving 16 bases between the germline ends. Germline V lookup: CDR1 MNHEY, CDR2 SVGEGT. The CDR3 loop is CASSLPGSGYGYTF. CDR3 nucleotides: TGTGCCAGCAGCCTACCGGGGTCGGGGTATGGCTACACCTTC.

This chain uses TRBV10-3 with TRBJ1-1; perhaps TRBD1 as D (6 bases). This CDR3 is built from 12 residues. Germline V gene data show CDR1 as ENHRY and CDR2 as SYGVKD. Trimming removed 10 bases at V and 5 bases at J, with 14 bases between. The CDR3 sequence: CANTGFETEAFF. The CDR3 nucleotides are TGTGCCAACACAGGGTTTGAAACTGAAGCTTTCTTT.

This clonotype was counted a few times. The chain recombines TRBV6-1 with TRBJ2-7; D is possibly TRBD2 (6 bases). CDR3 length equals 14 residues. Trimming took 2 bases from V and 5 from J, leaving 13 bases between them. Germline V CDR1 and CDR2: MNHNS, SASEGT. This CDR3 is CASSERASGDEQYV. The CDR3 DNA reads TGTGCCAGCAGTGAACGGGCGTCGGGGGACGAGCAGTACGTC.

This clonotype has ten or more counts. The chain combines TRBV20-1 with TRBJ1-4, with D hard to call. The germline V and J ends were trimmed by 2 bases and 6 bases, with 10 bases remaining between them. This CDR3 comprises 13 residues. Germline CDR1 is DFQATT and CDR2 is SNEGSKA (reference sequence). The CDR3 DNA sequence: TGCAGTGCTAGACGGGCGGTCCATGAAAAACTGTTTTTT. Its protein product is CSARRAVHEKLFF.

This clonotype was recorded many times. The chain has TRBV27 and TRBJ2-1; D gene uncertain. Trimming removed 5 bases from V and 5 bases from J, with 10 bases in between. Germline assignment: CDR1 MNHEY and CDR2 SMNVEV (reference sequence). This CDR3 has 13 amino acids. CDR3 region: CASSPRAHNEQFF. In DNA form, the CDR3 reads TGTGCCAGCAGTCCCCGGGCGCACAATGAGCAGTTCTTC.

The gene calls are TRBV6-2 or TRBV6-3 and TRBJ1-6; 7 bases fit TRBD1. The CDR3 runs 15 residues. Per germline, CDR1 MNHEY and CDR2 SVGEGT. J gave up 5 bases and V 6 bases, and 7 bases lay outside the gene matches. This CDR3 reads CASSRVDRDNSPLHF. The CDR3 DNA reads as TGTGCCAGCAGCCGAGTCGACAGGGATAATTCACCCCTCCACTTT.

J is TRBJ2-5 and V is TRBV12-3 or TRBV12-4; D is perhaps TRBD1 (5 bases). V was clipped by 8 bases and J by 2 bases, with 12 bases between them. The CDR3 contains 13 residues. The CDR3 protein is CASRLGHQETQYF. CDR3 in DNA: TGTGCCAGCCGTCTGGGGCATCAAGAGACCCAGTACTTC.

This clonotype was seen only a few times. The chain recombines TRBV15 with TRBJ1-6, with 7 bases aligning to TRBD1. This CDR3 contains 14 residues. CDR1 and CDR2 (germline): LNHNV, YYDKDF (reference sequence). Trimming at V came to 5 bases and at J to 7 bases, leaving 5 bases not matched to a gene. The CDR3 here is CATSPGTENSPLHF. The CDR3, as DNA: TGTGCCACCAGCCCCGGGACAGAAAATTCACCCCTCCACTTT.

This clonotype occurred many times. The rearrangement joins TRBV20-1 to TRBJ2-5; D possibly corresponds to TRBD2 (7 bases). V gave up 8 bases and J gave up 4 bases, with 14 bases separating them. CDR1 is DFQATT, CDR2 SNEGSKA, per germline (reference sequence). This CDR3 comprises 12 residues. The CDR3 protein is CSPKGGGETQYF. The CDR3 DNA reads as TGCAGTCCCAAAGGGGGGGGAGAGACCCAGTACTTC.

The table lists this clonotype with a few counts. This rearrangement joins TRBV6-5 to TRBJ1-3; possible D gene TRBD1, 5 bases. The germline gives CDR1 MNHEY, CDR2 SVGAGI. Trimming took off 6 bases at V and 7 bases at J, with 7 bases between the two ends. The CDR3 loop spans 11 amino acids. In DNA form, the CDR3 reads TGTGCCAGCAGAGAGGGGAACACCATATATTTT. This codes for CASREGNTIYF.

This clonotype showed up many times. This chain links TRBV27 with TRBJ2-2, with 8 bases that match TRBD2. Germline CDR1 is MNHEY and CDR2 is SMNVEV (reference sequence). The CDR3 runs to 13 residues. Trimming cost V 11 bases and J 7 bases; bases outside gene matches: 9. CDR3 sequence: CARITSGGGELFF. The CDR3 DNA sequence: TGTGCCCGGATCACTAGCGGAGGCGGGGAGCTGTTTTTT.

Many counts were recorded for this clonotype. The rearrangement joins TRBV18 to TRBJ2-7; possible D gene TRBD2, 5 bases. Trimming removed 3 bases from V and 7 bases from J, with 7 bases in between. Germline V gene data show CDR1 as KGHSH and CDR2 as LQKENI. This CDR3 has 11 residues. This CDR3 reads CASSPPGEQYF. CDR3 coding DNA: TGTGCCAGCTCACCCCCGGGGGAGCAGTACTTC.

This clonotype has just a few counts. This CDR3 reads CAINYGGDGELFF. The CDR3 DNA is TGTGCCATCAATTATGGAGGGGACGGGGAGCTGTTTTTT. J is TRBJ2-2 and V is TRBV10-3, with D possibly TRBD2 on 6 matching bases. In germline, CDR1 is ENHRY, CDR2 SYGVKD. The CDR3 sequence is 13 residues long. V shed 7 bases and J shed 7 bases, with 13 bases lying between them.

This clonotype showed up just a few times. The V and J genes are TRBV7-6 and TRBJ1-6; D remains ambiguous. Germline CDR1 and CDR2: SGHVS and FNYEAQ. This CDR3 contains 16 residues. The V gene lost 3 bases and the J gene lost 7 bases, with 16 bases spanning the gap. The CDR3 loop reads CASSFGPGQRNSPLHF. Written as DNA, the CDR3 is TGTGCCAGCAGCTTCGGCCCGGGCCAGCGGAATTCACCCCTCCACTTT.

This chain links TRBV7-3 with TRBJ2-3, with TRBD1 as a possible D gene (6 bases). V was clipped by 5 bases and J by 4 bases, with 13 bases between them. CDR3 length: 14 residues. Germline CDR1 SGHTA, CDR2 FQGTGA. This CDR3 is CASSTSSGADTQYF. CDR3 bases: TGTGCCAGCAGCACCTCCTCAGGGGCAGATACGCAGTATTTT.

There are a few counts of this clonotype. CDR3 bases: TGTGCCACAGACCGGGCCGTCCGAACCCCAGAGACCCAGTACTTC. It is translated as CATDRAVRTPETQYF. This chain links TRBV6-1 with TRBJ2-5; D gene unclear. Germline values: CDR1 MNHNS, CDR2 SASEGT. Trimming cost V 10 bases and J 4 bases, with 22 bases left between them. CDR3 size: 15 residues.

In this sample, this clonotype turned up a few times. The chain links TRBV12-3 or TRBV12-4 to TRBJ1-6; D is unresolved. The V and J ends lost 4 bases and 0 bases respectively, with 10 bases between them. The CDR3 contains 16 residues. The CDR3 is CASSWRESSYNSPLHF. The CDR3 region has the DNA TGTGCCAGCAGTTGGAGGGAAAGCTCCTATAATTCACCCCTCCACTTT.